This is a list of T cell receptor beta chains from one sample in a study of blood T cell repertoires in COVID-19. Clones were sequenced by immunoSEQ multiplex PCR, and TCRdb holds only the in-frame ones, with some missing. Of roughly 140,000 clones listed, roughly four fifths are singletons. Source material: peripheral blood. These receptors were obtained from a woman aged 80 or over with acute or convalescent COVID-19. CDR3s include the opening cysteine and the closing phenylalanine or tryptophan. The order of the fields is V gene, D gene, J gene, clone size, CDR3 DNA, CDR3 protein. A D gene is named only where the DNA matches it firmly. The listing skips clone size in some rows; elsewhere it reads once, few, many or a size class.

V gene: TRBV5-8; D gene: TRBD2; J gene: TRBJ2-1; clone size: -; CDR3 DNA: TGTGCCAGCAGCTTCCCGGGACTAGCGGGAGTAAGGGAGCAGTTCTTC; CDR3 protein: CASSFPGLAGVREQFF
V gene: TRBV5-1; D gene: -; J gene: TRBJ1-1; clone size: -; CDR3 DNA: TGCGCCAGCAGAGCAACGGGGAACACTGAAGCTTTCTTT; CDR3 protein: CASRATGNTEAFF
V gene: TRBV19; D gene: -; J gene: TRBJ2-1; clone size: -; CDR3 DNA: TGTGCCAGTAGTATAGGGACAGCTAACAATGAGCAGTTCTTC; CDR3 protein: CASSIGTANNEQFF
V gene: TRBV10-3; D gene: TRBD1; J gene: TRBJ1-1; clone size: -; CDR3 DNA: TGTGCCATCAGTAAAAAGACAGGGACTGAAGCTTTCTTT; CDR3 protein: CAISKKTGTEAFF
V gene: TRBV27; D gene: -; J gene: TRBJ1-4; clone size: few; CDR3 DNA: TGTGCCAGCAGTTCCCGACAACATAATGAAAAACTGTTTTTT; CDR3 protein: CASSSRQHNEKLFF
V gene: TRBV20-1; D gene: -; J gene: TRBJ2-3; clone size: few; CDR3 DNA: TGCAGTGCTAGTCCCAGACACCGCCCGGCAGATACGCAGTATTTT; CDR3 protein: CSASPRHRPADTQYF
V gene: TRBV12-5; D gene: -; J gene: TRBJ1-6; clone size: -; CDR3 DNA: TGTGCTAGTGGTTTGGTGGAGGGAAGAGGAAATTCACCCCTCCACTTT; CDR3 protein: CASGLVEGRGNSPLHF
V gene: TRBV2; D gene: -; J gene: TRBJ1-5; clone size: -; CDR3 DNA: TGTGCCAGCATTAACGACCCCACACGGGATCAGCCCCAGCATTTT; CDR3 protein: CASINDPTRDQPQHF
V gene: TRBV5-1; D gene: TRBD1; J gene: TRBJ2-3; clone size: -; CDR3 DNA: TGCGCCAGCAGCTTATTCGGGACAGGGCCTTGGGATACGCAGTATTTT; CDR3 protein: CASSLFGTGPWDTQYF
V gene: TRBV7-9; D gene: TRBD1; J gene: TRBJ1-6; clone size: few; CDR3 DNA: TGTGCCAGCAGCTCCGGCGACAGGGCGAATTCACCCCTCCACTTT; CDR3 protein: CASSSGDRANSPLHF
V gene: TRBV7-9; D gene: TRBD1; J gene: TRBJ1-1; clone size: -; CDR3 DNA: TGTGCCAGCAGCCGAACGGGACAGGGTGCAATAGAGAACACTGAAGCTTTCTTT; CDR3 protein: CASSRTGQGAIENTEAFF
V gene: TRBV9; D gene: TRBD1; J gene: TRBJ2-1; clone size: -; CDR3 DNA: TGTGCCAGCAGCGACACAGGGGGCAGCAATGAGCAGTTCTTC; CDR3 protein: CASSDTGGSNEQFF